This T cell receptor (beta chain) was retrieved from a study of T-cell memory formation after mild COVID-19. The study, taken as a whole, reports: Clones that contracted from day 15 to 85 had balanced CD4/CD8; later expanders were CD4+ biased. The main location of contracting CD4+ clones was CM and EM, and that of contracting CD8+ clones was EMRA.

A few counts support this clonotype. Its cognate antigen is unknown. Barcoded TCR alpha and TCR beta cDNA libraries with UMIs came from 5'RACE using constant-segment primers. From the 5' RACE reads, TCRdb called clonotypes with MiXCR, one entry per CDR3 protein. The data contain hundreds of thousands of distinct CDR3 sequences, less than 25% of them singletons. V was pared by 7 bases and J by 2 bases, with 7 bases of the junction left unmatched. The CDR3 has 15 amino acids. The germline CDR1 and CDR2 sequences are SGHRS and YFSETQ. This TCR was recovered from an adult woman who had mild COVID-19 (a few samples of this study predate the infection). Cell type and time point are not known. This sequence joins TRBV5-1 and TRBJ2-3; 10 nucleotides line up with TRBD1. Material: PBMCs or a T cell subset sorted from them (not recorded which). For the CDR3, the DNA is TGCGCCAGCGGATTTGACAGGGGGCTCACAGATACGCAGTATTTT. Protein: CASGFDRGLTDTQYF. Together with reference TRBV5-1 and TRBJ2-3, the CDR3 gives the full variable domain: KAGVTQTPRYLIKTRGQQVTLSCSPISGHRSVSWYQQTPGQGLQFLFEYFSETQRNKGNFPGRFSGRQFSNSRSEMNVSTLELGDSALYLCASGFDRGLTDTQYFGPGTRLTVL.